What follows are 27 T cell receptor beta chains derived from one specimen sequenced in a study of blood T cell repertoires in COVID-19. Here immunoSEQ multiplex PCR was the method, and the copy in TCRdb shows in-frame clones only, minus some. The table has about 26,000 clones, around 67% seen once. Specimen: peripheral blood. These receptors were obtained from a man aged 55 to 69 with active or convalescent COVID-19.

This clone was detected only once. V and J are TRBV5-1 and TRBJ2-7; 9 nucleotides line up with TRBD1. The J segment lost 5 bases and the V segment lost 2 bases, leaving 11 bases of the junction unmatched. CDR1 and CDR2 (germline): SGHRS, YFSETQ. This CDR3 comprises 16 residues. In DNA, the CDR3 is TGCGCCAGCAGCTTAAGCCCCCGGACAGGGGAGAACGAGCAGTACTTC. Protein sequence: CASSLSPRTGENEQYF.

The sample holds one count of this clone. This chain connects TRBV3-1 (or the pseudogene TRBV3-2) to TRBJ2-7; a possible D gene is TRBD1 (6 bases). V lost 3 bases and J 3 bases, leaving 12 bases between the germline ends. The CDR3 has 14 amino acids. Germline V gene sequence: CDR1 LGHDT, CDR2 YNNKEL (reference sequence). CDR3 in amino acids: CASSHRGVDYEQYF. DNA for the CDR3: TGTGCCAGCAGCCACAGGGGCGTTGACTACGAGCAGTACTTC.

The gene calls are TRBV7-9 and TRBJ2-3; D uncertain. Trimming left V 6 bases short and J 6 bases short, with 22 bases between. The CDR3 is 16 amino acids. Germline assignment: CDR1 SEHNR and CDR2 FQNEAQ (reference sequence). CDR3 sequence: CASRPDYATLRDTQYF. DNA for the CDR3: TGTGCCAGCAGACCGGATTACGCGACACTTCGGGATACGCAGTATTTT.

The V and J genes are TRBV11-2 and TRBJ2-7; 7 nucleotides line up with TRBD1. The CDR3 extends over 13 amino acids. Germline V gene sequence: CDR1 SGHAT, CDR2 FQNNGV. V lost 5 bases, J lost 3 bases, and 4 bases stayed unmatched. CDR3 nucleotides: TGTGCCAGCAGCGAGGGGGCAGGCTACGAGCAGTACTTC. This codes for CASSEGAGYEQYF.

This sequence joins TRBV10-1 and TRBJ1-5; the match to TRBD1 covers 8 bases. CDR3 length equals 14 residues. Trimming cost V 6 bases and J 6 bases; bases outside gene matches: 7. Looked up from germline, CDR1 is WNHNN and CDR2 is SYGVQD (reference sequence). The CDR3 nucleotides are TGCGCCAGCAGGATTCAGGGGGCAGGTCAGCCCCAGCATTTT. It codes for CASRIQGAGQPQHF.

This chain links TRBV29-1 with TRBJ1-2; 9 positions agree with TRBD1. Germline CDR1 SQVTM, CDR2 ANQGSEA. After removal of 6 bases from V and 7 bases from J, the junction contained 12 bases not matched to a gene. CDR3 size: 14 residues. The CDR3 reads CSVGGRDRVGGYTF. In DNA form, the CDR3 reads TGCAGCGTCGGCGGACGGGACAGGGTGGGTGGCTACACCTTC.

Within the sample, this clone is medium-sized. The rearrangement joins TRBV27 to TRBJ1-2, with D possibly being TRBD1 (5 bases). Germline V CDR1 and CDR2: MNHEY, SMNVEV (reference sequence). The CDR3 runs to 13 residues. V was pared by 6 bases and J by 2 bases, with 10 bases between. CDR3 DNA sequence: TGTGCCAGCAGCTGGGAGGGGAACTATGGCTACACCTTC. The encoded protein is CASSWEGNYGYTF.

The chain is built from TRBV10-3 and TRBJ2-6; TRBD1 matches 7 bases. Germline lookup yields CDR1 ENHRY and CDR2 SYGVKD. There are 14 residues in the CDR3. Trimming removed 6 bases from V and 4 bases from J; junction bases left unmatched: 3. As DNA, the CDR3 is TGTGCCATCAGATTGACAGGGGGGGCCAACGTCCTGACTTTC. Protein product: CAIRLTGGANVLTF.

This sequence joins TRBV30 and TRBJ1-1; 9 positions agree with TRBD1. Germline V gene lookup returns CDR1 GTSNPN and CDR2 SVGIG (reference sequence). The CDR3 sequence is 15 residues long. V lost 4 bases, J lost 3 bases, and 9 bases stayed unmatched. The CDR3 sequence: CAWTSADRGYTEAFF. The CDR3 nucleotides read TGTGCCTGGACCTCAGCCGACAGGGGGTACACTGAAGCTTTCTTT.

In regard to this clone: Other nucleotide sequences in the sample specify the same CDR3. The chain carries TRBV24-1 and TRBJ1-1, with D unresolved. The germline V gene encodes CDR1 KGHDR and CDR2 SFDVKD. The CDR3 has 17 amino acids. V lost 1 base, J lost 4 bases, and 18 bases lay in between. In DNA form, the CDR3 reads TGTGCCACCAGTGATTTTCGAGGTCTTCGCATGGGCACTGAAGCTTTCTTT. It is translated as CATSDFRGLRMGTEAFF.

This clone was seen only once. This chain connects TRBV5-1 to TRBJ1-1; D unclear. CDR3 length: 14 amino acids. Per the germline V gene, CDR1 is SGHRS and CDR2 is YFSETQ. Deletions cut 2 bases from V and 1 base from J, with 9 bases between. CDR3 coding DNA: TGCGCCAGCAGCTTCGGGCGGGAGAACACTGAAGCTTTCTTT. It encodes CASSFGRENTEAFF.

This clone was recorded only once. The CDR3 loop is CASSRQTPSSYNEQFF. The CDR3 DNA reads TGTGCCAGCAGCCGGCAGACTCCGAGCTCCTACAATGAGCAGTTCTTC. This sequence joins TRBV3-1 (or the pseudogene TRBV3-2) and TRBJ2-1, with D unresolved. This CDR3 comprises 16 residues. Trimming took 4 bases from V and 0 from J, leaving 13 bases between them. Per germline, CDR1 LGHDT and CDR2 YNNKEL (reference sequence).

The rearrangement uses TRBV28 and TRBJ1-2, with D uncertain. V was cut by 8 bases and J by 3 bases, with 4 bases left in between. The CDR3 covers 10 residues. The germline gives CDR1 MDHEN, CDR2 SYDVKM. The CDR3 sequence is CASADYGYTF. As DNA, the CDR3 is TGTGCCAGCGCGGACTATGGCTACACCTTC.

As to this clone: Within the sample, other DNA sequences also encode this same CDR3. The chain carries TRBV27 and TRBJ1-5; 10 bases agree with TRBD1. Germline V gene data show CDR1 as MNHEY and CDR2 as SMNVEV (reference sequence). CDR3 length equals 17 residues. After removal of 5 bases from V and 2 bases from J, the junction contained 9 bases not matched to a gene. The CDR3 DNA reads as TGTGCCAGCAGTAAACGACAGGGGGCAGGCGGCAATCAGCCCCAGCATTTT. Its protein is CASSKRQGAGGNQPQHF.

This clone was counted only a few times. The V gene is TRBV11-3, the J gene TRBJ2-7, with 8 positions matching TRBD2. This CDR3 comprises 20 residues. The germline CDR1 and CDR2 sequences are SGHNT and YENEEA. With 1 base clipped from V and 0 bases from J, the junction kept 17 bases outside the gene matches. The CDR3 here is CASSLGGIGVPSGGSYEQYF. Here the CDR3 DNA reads TGTGCCAGCAGCTTAGGGGGGATAGGGGTCCCCAGCGGGGGCTCCTACGAGCAGTACTTC.

This CDR3 reads CASSLGGRGLKTEAFF. DNA for the CDR3: TGTGCCAGCAGCTTAGGGGGCAGGGGGTTAAAAACTGAAGCTTTCTTT. V and J are TRBV9 and TRBJ1-1; TRBD1 agrees at 7 bases. CDR1 SGDLS and CDR2 YYNGEE come from the germline V gene. V shed 4 bases and J 5 bases; nucleotides not matched to a gene: 14. This CDR3 has 16 residues.

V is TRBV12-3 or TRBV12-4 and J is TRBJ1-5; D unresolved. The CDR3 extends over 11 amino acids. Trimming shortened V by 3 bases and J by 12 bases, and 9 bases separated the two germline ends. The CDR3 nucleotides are TGTGCCAGCAGTTTGGAGGGTCACCAGCATTTT. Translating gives CASSLEGHQHF.

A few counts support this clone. CDR3 region: CASSQWTDWLYGYTF. In DNA form, the CDR3 reads TGTGCCAGCAGCCAGTGGACAGACTGGTTATATGGCTACACCTTC. The chain combines TRBV14 with TRBJ1-2; possibly TRBD1 for D (6 bases). V was shortened by 3 bases and J by 5 bases, with 16 bases between the two germline ends. The V gene's germline CDR1 is SGHDN and CDR2 FVKESK. The CDR3 covers 15 residues.

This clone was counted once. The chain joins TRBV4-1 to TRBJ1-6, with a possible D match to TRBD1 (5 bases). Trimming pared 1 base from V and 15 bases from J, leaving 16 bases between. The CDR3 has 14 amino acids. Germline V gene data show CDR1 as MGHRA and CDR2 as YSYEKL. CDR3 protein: CASSQVAGLGFLHF. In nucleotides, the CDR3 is TGCGCCAGCAGCCAAGTGGCGGGGCTCGGGTTCCTCCACTTT.

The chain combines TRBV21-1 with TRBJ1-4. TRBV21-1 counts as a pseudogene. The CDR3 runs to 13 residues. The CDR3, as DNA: TGTGCCAGCCCCGGGGGGGATAATGAAAAACTGTTTTTT. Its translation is CASPGGDNEKLFF.

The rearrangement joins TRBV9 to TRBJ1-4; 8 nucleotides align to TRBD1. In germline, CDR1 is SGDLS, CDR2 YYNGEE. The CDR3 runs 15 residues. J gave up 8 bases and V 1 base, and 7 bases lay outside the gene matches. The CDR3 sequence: CASSVSTGAGEKLFF. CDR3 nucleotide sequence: TGTGCCAGCAGCGTATCGACAGGGGCGGGCGAAAAACTGTTTTTT.

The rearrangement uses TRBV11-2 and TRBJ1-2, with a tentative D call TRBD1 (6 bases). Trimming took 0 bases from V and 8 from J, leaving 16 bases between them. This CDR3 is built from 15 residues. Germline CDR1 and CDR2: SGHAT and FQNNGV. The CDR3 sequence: CASSLDTGRRGGYTF. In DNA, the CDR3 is TGTGCCAGCAGCTTAGACACAGGGCGTCGCGGCGGCTACACCTTC.

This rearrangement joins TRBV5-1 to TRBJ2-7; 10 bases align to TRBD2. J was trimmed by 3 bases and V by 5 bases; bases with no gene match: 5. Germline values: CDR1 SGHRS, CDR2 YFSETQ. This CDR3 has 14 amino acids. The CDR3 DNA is TGCGCCAGCAGTGAGGGACTAGCGTTCTACGAGCAGTACTTC. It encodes CASSEGLAFYEQYF.

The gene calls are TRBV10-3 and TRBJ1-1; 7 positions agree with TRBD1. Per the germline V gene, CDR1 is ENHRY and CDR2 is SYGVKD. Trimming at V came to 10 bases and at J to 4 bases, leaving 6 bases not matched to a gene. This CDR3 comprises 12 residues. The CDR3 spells CATRAGGTEAFF. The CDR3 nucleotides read TGTGCCACTCGAGCAGGGGGCACTGAAGCTTTCTTT.

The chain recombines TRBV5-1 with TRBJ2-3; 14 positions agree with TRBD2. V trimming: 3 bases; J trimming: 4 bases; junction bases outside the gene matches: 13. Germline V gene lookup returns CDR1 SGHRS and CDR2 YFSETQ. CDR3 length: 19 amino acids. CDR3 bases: TGCGCCAGCAGCTCTACCGGGACTAGCGGGAGACGAAGCGCAGATACGCAGTATTTT. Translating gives CASSSTGTSGRRSADTQYF.

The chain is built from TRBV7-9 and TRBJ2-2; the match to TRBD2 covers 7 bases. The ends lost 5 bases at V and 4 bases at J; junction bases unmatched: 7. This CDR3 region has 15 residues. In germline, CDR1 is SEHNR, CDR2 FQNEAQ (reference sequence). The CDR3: CASSHGRGFTGELFF. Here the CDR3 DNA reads TGTGCCAGCAGCCATGGGCGGGGGTTCACCGGGGAGCTGTTTTTT.

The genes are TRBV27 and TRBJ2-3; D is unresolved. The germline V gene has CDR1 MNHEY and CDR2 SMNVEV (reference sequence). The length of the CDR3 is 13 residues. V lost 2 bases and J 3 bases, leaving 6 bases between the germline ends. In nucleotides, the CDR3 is TGTGCCAGCAGTTTACGACAAACAGATACGCAGTATTTT. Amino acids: CASSLRQTDTQYF.